Shown below are 17 T cell receptor beta chains from a single sample sequenced in a study of Ad26.COV2.S vaccination and SARS-CoV-2 variants. The protocol was immunoSEQ multiplex PCR, while the TCRdb copy is restricted to in-frame clones and leaves out a portion. The data hold about 350,000 clones, with around 90% observed a single time. Sequencing was performed on peripheral blood, taken after recovery from COVID-19. The receptors originated from a human donor who had recovered from COVID-19.

The gene calls are TRBV3-1 (or the pseudogene TRBV3-2) and TRBJ2-3, with 9 bases lining up with TRBD2. The germline V gene encodes CDR1 LGHDT and CDR2 YNNKEL (reference sequence). The ends lost 1 base at V and 6 bases at J; junction bases unmatched: 8. The CDR3 has 16 amino acids. CDR3 in DNA: TGTGCCAGCAGCCAAGTAGCACTAGCGGGTTGGGATACGCAGTATTTT. Its protein product is CASSQVALAGWDTQYF.

The CDR3 bases are TGTGCCAGCAGTTATACAGTGGGGGGCAATCAGCCCCAGCATTTT. Protein product: CASSYTVGGNQPQHF. This rearrangement joins TRBV27 to TRBJ1-5; tentative D call: TRBD1 (5 bases). The CDR3 totals 15 residues. Germline loops: CDR1 MNHEY, CDR2 SMNVEV (reference sequence). With 4 bases removed from V and 2 bases from J, the gap between germline ends came to 12 bases.

The V and J genes are TRBV7-9 and TRBJ2-1; 11 bases agree with TRBD2. The CDR3 length is 15 residues. The J segment lost 4 bases and the V segment lost 8 bases, leaving 7 bases of the junction unmatched. CDR1 and CDR2 (germline): SEHNR, FQNEAQ (reference sequence). CDR3 residues: CASLDIAGGYNEQFF. The CDR3 nucleotides read TGTGCCAGCTTGGATATAGCGGGGGGGTACAATGAGCAGTTCTTC.

V gene TRBV18 combines with J gene TRBJ2-2; D unresolved. The V end was cut by 4 bases, the J end by 0 bases, with 9 bases between. The CDR3 totals 15 residues. Per germline, CDR1 KGHSH and CDR2 LQKENI. CDR3 in amino acids: CASSRWDSNTGELFF. In DNA, the CDR3 is TGTGCCAGCTCACGGTGGGATTCGAACACCGGGGAGCTGTTTTTT.

The chain joins TRBV6-5 to TRBJ2-7; weak D call: TRBD1 (6 bases). Germline V gives CDR1 MNHEY, CDR2 SVGAGI. With 6 bases removed from V and 0 bases from J, the gap between germline ends came to 15 bases. The length of the CDR3 is 15 residues. The CDR3 bases are TGTGCCAGCAGAGAGTTCGGACAGCTCTCCTACGAGCAGTACTTC. It translates to CASREFGQLSYEQYF.

The chain links TRBV19 to TRBJ2-5, with 7 bases that match TRBD2. Germline CDR1 and CDR2: LNHDA and SQIVND (reference sequence). CDR3 length: 14 amino acids. The junction had 10 bases not matched to a gene; V was cut back by 5 bases and J by 7 bases. The CDR3 protein is CASSPSGGGMTQYF. The DNA for the CDR3 is TGTGCCAGTAGTCCCTCGGGAGGCGGGATGACCCAGTACTTC.

Worth noting for this clone: Other DNA sequences of this sample code for an identical CDR3. The chain links TRBV18 to TRBJ2-7; 10 positions agree with TRBD1. Germline loops: CDR1 KGHSH, CDR2 LQKENI. Losses at the gene ends were 0 bases for V and 1 base for J; bases not matched to a gene: 0. There are 15 residues in the CDR3. CDR3 protein: CASSPPGQGSYEQYF. The CDR3 DNA reads TGTGCCAGCTCACCACCGGGACAGGGGTCCTACGAGCAGTACTTC.

This rearrangement joins TRBV5-1 to TRBJ2-3, with D possibly being TRBD1 or TRBD2 (5 bases each). CDR3 length equals 14 residues. V lost 2 bases and J lost 4, with 11 bases in between. Germline V gives CDR1 SGHRS, CDR2 YFSETQ. The CDR3 spells CASSLRQGADTQYF. In DNA form, the CDR3 reads TGCGCCAGCAGCTTACGTCAGGGAGCAGATACGCAGTATTTT. The whole variable domain, remainder taken from reference TRBV5-1 and TRBJ2-3, is KAGVTQTPRYLIKTRGQQVTLSCSPISGHRSVSWYQQTPGQGLQFLFEYFSETQRNKGNFPGRFSGRQFSNSRSEMNVSTLELGDSALYLCASSLRQGADTQYFGPGTRLTVL.

The genes are TRBV3-1 (or the pseudogene TRBV3-2) and TRBJ2-7; TRBD1 aligns across 7 bases. This CDR3 comprises 13 residues. J lost 1 base, V lost 4 bases, and 1 base had no gene match. The germline V gene encodes CDR1 LGHDT and CDR2 YNNKEL (reference sequence). DNA for the CDR3: TGTGCCAGCAGCCCGGGACAGTCCTACGAGCAGTACTTC. This encodes CASSPGQSYEQYF.

This CDR3 reads CASSQALGRDTQYF. The CDR3 coding sequence is TGTGCCAGCAGCCAAGCGTTGGGGCGTGATACGCAGTATTTT. J is TRBJ2-3 and V is TRBV3-1 (or the pseudogene TRBV3-2); D might be TRBD1 (5 bases). Per the germline V gene, CDR1 is LGHDT and CDR2 is YNNKEL (reference sequence). Trimming took 1 base from V and 6 from J, leaving 11 bases between them. CDR3 size: 14 residues.

The V gene is TRBV11-2, the J gene TRBJ2-7; D is perhaps TRBD2 (6 bases). The germline V and J ends were trimmed by 1 base and 5 bases, with 12 bases remaining between them. The CDR3 is 14 residues long. The germline V gene encodes CDR1 SGHAT and CDR2 FQNNGV. The CDR3, as DNA: TGTGCCAGCAGCTTAGGTGCGGGATTAAACGAGCAGTACTTC. Its translation: CASSLGAGLNEQYF.

The genes are TRBV6-6 and TRBJ2-1, with D unclear. Germline assignment: CDR1 MNHNY and CDR2 SVGAGI (reference sequence). This CDR3 comprises 12 residues. Trimming took off 8 bases at V and 6 bases at J, with 11 bases between the two ends. The CDR3 DNA follows: TGTGCCAGCCGCTGGAGCGTCAATGAGCAGTTCTTC. It specifies CASRWSVNEQFF.

This chain links TRBV5-5 with TRBJ2-7, with 10 bases fitting TRBD1. The length of the CDR3 is 16 residues. Looked up from germline, CDR1 is SGHKS and CDR2 is YYEKEE (reference sequence). Trimming at V came to 0 bases and at J to 5 bases, leaving 8 bases not matched to a gene. CDR3 loop: CASSLGSGQGTNEQYF. The CDR3 coding sequence is TGTGCCAGCAGCTTGGGGTCGGGACAGGGGACCAACGAGCAGTACTTC.

This sequence joins TRBV4-2 and TRBJ1-1; D is possibly TRBD1 (5 bases). The germline CDR1 and CDR2 sequences are LGHNA and YNFKEQ. Deletions cut 0 bases from V and 0 bases from J, with 14 bases between. The CDR3 consists of 17 residues. In nucleotides, the CDR3 is TGTGCCAGCAGCCAAGAGATAGGGCCGGGGGTGAACACTGAAGCTTTCTTT. Translation gives CASSQEIGPGVNTEAFF.

This chain joins TRBV19 and TRBJ2-7; 8 positions agree with TRBD1. Per germline, CDR1 LNHDA and CDR2 SQIVND (reference sequence). The CDR3 runs 14 residues. V was pared by 3 bases and J by 4 bases, with 5 bases of the junction left unmatched. The CDR3 loop reads CASSMGTGRYEQYF. The CDR3, as DNA: TGTGCCAGTAGTATGGGGACAGGTAGATACGAGCAGTACTTC.

The J gene is TRBJ2-3, the V gene TRBV19, with D possibly TRBD1 on 5 matching bases. The CDR3 covers 14 residues. V was pared by 4 bases and J by 4 bases, with 12 bases between. Germline V gene lookup returns CDR1 LNHDA and CDR2 SQIVND (reference sequence). The CDR3 nucleotides read TGTGCCAGTAGTAGACAGCACTCGGCAGATACGCAGTATTTT. As protein: CASSRQHSADTQYF.

The V call is TRBV6-5, the J call TRBJ1-1; no reliable D call. Trimming shortened V by 10 bases and J by 0 bases, and 12 bases separated the two germline ends. This CDR3 is built from 13 residues. Germline V gene lookup returns CDR1 MNHEY and CDR2 SVGAGI. The CDR3 is CATTGRVNTEAFF. For the CDR3, the DNA is TGTGCCACCACGGGAAGGGTGAACACTGAAGCTTTCTTT.